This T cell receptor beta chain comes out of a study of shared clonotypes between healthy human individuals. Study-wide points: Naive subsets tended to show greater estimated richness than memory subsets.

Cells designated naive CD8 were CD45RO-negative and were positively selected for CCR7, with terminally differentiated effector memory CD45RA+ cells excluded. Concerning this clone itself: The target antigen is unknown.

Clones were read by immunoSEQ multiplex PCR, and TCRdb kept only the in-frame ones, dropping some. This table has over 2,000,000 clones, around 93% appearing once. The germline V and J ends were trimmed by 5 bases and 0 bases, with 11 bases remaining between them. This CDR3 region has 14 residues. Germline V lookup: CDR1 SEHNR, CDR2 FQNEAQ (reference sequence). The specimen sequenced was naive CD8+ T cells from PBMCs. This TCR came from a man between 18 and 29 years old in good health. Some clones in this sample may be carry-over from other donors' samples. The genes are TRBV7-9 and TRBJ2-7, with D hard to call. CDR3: CASSILDGSYEQYF. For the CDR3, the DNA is TGTGCCAGCAGCATACTGGACGGCTCCTACGAGCAGTACTTC.